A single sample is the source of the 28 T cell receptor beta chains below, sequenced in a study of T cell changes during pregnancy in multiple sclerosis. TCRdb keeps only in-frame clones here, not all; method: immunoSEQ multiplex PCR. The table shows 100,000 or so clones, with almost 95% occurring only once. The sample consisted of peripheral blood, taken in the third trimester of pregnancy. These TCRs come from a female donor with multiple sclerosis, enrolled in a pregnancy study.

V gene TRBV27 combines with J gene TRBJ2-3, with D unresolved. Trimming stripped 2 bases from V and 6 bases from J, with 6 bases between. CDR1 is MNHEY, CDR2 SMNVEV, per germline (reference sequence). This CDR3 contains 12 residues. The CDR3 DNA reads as TGTGCCAGCAGTTTACTCGGGGATACGCAGTATTTT. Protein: CASSLLGDTQYF.

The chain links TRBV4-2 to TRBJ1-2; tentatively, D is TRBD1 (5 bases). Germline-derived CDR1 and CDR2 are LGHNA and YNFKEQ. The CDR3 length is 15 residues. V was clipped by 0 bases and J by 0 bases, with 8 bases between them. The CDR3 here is CASSQDATANYGYTF. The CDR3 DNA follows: TGTGCCAGCAGCCAAGATGCGACAGCTAACTATGGCTACACCTTC.

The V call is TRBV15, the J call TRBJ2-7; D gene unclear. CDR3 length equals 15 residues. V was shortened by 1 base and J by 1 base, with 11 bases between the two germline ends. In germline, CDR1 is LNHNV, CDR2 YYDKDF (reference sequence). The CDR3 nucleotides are TGTGCCACCAGCAGAGGTCGGCTGACTTCCTACGAGCAGTACTTC. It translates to CATSRGRLTSYEQYF.

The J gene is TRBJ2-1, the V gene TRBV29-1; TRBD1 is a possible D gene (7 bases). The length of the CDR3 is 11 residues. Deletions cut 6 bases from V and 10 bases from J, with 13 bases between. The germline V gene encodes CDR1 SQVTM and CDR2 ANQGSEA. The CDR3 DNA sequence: TGCAGCGTGGCGGGACAGAGGGAGCAGTTCTTC. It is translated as CSVAGQREQFF.

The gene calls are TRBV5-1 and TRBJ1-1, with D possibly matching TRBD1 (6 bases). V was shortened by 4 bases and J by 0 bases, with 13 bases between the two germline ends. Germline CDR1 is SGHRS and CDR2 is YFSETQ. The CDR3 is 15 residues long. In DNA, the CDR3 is TGCGCCAGCAGCCCCCCGACAGGAATGAACACTGAAGCTTTCTTT. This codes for CASSPPTGMNTEAFF.

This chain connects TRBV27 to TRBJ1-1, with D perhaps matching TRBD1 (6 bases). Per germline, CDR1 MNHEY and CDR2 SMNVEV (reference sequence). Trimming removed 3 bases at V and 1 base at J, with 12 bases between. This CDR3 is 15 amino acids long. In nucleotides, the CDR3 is TGTGCCAGCAGTTTCCGCTCGGGACAGAACACTGAAGCTTTCTTT. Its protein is CASSFRSGQNTEAFF.

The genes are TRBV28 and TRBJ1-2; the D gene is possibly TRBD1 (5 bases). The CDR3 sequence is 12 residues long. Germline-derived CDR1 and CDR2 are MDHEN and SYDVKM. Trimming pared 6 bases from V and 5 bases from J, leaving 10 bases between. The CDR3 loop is CASRGGLYGYTF. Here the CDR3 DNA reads TGTGCCAGCAGGGGGGGACTTTATGGCTACACCTTC.

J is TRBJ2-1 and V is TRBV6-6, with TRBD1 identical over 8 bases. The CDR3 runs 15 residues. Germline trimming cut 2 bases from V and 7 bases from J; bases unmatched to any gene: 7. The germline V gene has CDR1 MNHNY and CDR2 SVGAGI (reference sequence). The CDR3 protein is CASSYRTGQLNEQFF. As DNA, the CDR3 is TGTGCCAGCAGTTACCGGACAGGGCAGTTGAATGAGCAGTTCTTC.

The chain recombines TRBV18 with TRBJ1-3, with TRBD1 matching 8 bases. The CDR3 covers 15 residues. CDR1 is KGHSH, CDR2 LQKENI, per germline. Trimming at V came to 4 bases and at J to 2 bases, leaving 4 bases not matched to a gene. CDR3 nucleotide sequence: TGTGCCAGCTCACTACAGGACAGGGCTGGAAACACCATATATTTT. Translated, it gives CASSLQDRAGNTIYF.

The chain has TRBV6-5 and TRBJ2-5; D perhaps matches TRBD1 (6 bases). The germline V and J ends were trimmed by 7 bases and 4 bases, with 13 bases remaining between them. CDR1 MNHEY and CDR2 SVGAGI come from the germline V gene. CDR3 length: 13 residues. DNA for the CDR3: TGTGCCAGCATGGGGGCCTCTCCAGAGACCCAGTACTTC. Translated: CASMGASPETQYF.

CDR3 sequence reads: CASSQLWTGREKLFF. The CDR3 region has the DNA TGCGCCAGCAGCCAATTGTGGACAGGACGTGAAAAACTGTTTTTT. The V gene is TRBV4-1, the J gene TRBJ1-4; 7 positions match TRBD1. The CDR3 is 15 residues long. Losses at the gene ends were 2 bases for V and 7 bases for J; bases not matched to a gene: 7. The germline V gene has CDR1 MGHRA and CDR2 YSYEKL.

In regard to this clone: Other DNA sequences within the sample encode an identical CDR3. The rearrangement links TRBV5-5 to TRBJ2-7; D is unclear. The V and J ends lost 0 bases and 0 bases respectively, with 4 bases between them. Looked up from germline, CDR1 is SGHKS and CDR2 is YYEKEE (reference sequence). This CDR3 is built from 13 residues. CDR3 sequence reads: CASSLGSSYEQYF. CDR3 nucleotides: TGTGCCAGCAGCTTGGGGAGCTCCTACGAGCAGTACTTC.

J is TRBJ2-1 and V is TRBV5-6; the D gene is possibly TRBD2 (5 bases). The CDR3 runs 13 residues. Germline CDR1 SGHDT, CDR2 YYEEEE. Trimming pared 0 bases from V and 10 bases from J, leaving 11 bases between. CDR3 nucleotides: TGTGCCAGCAGCTTGGACCTAGCTCGGGAGCAGTTCTTC. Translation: CASSLDLAREQFF. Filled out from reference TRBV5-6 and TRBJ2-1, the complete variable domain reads DAGVTQSPTHLIKTRGQQVTLRCSPKSGHDTVSWYQQALGQGPQFIFQYYEEEERQRGNFPDRFSGHQFPNYSSELNVNALLLGDSALYLCASSLDLAREQFFGPGTRLTVL.

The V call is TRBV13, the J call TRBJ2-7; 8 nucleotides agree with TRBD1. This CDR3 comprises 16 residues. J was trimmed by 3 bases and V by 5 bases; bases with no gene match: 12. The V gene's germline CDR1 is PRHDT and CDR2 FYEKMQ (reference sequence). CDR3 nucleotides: TGTGCCAGCAGCCACAGACAGGGGAACGCAGACTACGAGCAGTACTTC. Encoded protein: CASSHRQGNADYEQYF.

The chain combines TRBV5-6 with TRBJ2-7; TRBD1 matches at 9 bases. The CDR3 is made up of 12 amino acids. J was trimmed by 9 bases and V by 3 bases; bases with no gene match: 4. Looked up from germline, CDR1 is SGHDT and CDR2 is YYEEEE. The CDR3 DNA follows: TGTGCCAGCAGCTCGGACAGGGGAATGCAGTACTTC. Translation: CASSSDRGMQYF.

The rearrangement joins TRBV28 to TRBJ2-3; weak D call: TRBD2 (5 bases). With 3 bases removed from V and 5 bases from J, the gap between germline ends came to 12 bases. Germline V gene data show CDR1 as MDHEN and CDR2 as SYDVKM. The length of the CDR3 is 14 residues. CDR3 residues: CASSFRLRGDTQYF. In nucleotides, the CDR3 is TGTGCCAGCAGTTTTAGGCTCCGGGGAGATACGCAGTATTTT.

The CDR3, as DNA: TGTGCCAGTAGTATGGGCGGGAGTGCGAATGAGCAGTTCTTC. It specifies CASSMGGSANEQFF. The rearrangement uses TRBV19 and TRBJ2-1; 7 bases are a match to TRBD2. The J segment lost 7 bases and the V segment lost 3 bases, leaving 6 bases of the junction unmatched. CDR1 is LNHDA and CDR2 is SQIVND in the germline V gene (reference sequence). This CDR3 comprises 14 residues.

The CDR3 region has the DNA TGTGCCATCAGGGATCTTCCGGGACAGGGCACTGAAGCTTTCTTT. Translation: CAIRDLPGQGTEAFF. The V and J genes are TRBV10-3 and TRBJ1-1; 9 nucleotides agree with TRBD1. The CDR3 consists of 15 residues. Germline V gives CDR1 ENHRY, CDR2 SYGVKD. The trim removed 6 bases at V and 4 bases at J, leaving 9 bases unmatched.

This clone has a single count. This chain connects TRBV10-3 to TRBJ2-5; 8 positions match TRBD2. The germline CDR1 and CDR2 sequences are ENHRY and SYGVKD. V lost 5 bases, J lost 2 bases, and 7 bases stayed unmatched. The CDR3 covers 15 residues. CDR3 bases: TGTGCCATCAGTTCCTTTAGCGGGAATCAAGAGACCCAGTACTTC. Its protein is CAISSFSGNQETQYF.

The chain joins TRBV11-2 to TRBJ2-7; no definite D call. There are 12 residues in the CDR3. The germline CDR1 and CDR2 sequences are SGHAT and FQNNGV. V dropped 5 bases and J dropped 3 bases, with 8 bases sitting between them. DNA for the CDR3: TGTGCCAGCAGCCCAGACTTCTACGAGCAGTACTTC. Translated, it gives CASSPDFYEQYF.

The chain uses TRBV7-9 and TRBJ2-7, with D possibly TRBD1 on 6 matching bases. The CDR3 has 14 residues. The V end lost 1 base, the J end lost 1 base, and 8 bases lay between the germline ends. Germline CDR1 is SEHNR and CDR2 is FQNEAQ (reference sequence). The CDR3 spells CASSLVGGSYEQYF. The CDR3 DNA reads TGTGCCAGCAGCTTAGTAGGGGGTTCCTACGAGCAGTACTTC.

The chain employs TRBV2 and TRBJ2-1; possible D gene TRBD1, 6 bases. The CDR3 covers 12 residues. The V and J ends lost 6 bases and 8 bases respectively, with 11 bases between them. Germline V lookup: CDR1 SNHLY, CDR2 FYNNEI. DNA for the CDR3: TGTGCCAGCAGGGACAGCTTTTATGAGCAGTTCTTC. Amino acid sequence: CASRDSFYEQFF.

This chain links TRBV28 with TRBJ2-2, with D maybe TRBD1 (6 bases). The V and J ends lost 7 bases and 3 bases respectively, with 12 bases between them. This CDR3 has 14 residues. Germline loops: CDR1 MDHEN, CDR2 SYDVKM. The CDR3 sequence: CASTLTGYTGELFF. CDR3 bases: TGTGCCAGCACCCTAACAGGGTACACCGGGGAGCTGTTTTTT.

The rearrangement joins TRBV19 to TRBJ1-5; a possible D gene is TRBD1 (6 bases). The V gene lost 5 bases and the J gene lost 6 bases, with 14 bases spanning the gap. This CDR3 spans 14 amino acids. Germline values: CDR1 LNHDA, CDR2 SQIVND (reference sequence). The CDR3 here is CASSGGQFFQPQHF. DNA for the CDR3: TGTGCCAGTAGTGGCGGACAGTTCTTTCAGCCCCAGCATTTT.

The CDR3 loop is CASSLPGVFGEAFF. The CDR3 DNA sequence: TGTGCCAGCAGCCTTCCAGGGGTGTTTGGGGAAGCTTTCTTT. The chain has TRBV7-9 and TRBJ1-1; a possible D gene is TRBD1 (6 bases). Germline-derived CDR1 and CDR2 are SEHNR and FQNEAQ (reference sequence). Trimming shortened V by 5 bases and J by 8 bases, and 18 bases separated the two germline ends. The CDR3 extends over 14 amino acids.

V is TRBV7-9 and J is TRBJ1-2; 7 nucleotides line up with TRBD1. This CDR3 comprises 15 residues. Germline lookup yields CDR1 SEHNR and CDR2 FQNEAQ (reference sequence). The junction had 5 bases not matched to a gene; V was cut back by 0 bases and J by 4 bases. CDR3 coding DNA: TGTGCCAGCAGCTTAGCCACAGGGGTGGGCTATGGCTACACCTTC. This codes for CASSLATGVGYGYTF.

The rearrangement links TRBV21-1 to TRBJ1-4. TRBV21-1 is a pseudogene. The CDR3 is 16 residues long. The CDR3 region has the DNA TGTGCCAGCAGCAACCCCCGCCAGCTAGCTAATGAAAAACTGTTTTTT. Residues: CASSNPRQLANEKLFF.

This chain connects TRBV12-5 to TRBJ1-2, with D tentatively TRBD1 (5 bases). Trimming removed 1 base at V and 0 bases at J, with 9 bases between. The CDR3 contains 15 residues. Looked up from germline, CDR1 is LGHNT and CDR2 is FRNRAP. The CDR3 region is CASGLEGATNYGYTF. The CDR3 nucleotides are TGTGCTAGTGGTTTGGAAGGGGCAACTAACTATGGCTACACCTTC.